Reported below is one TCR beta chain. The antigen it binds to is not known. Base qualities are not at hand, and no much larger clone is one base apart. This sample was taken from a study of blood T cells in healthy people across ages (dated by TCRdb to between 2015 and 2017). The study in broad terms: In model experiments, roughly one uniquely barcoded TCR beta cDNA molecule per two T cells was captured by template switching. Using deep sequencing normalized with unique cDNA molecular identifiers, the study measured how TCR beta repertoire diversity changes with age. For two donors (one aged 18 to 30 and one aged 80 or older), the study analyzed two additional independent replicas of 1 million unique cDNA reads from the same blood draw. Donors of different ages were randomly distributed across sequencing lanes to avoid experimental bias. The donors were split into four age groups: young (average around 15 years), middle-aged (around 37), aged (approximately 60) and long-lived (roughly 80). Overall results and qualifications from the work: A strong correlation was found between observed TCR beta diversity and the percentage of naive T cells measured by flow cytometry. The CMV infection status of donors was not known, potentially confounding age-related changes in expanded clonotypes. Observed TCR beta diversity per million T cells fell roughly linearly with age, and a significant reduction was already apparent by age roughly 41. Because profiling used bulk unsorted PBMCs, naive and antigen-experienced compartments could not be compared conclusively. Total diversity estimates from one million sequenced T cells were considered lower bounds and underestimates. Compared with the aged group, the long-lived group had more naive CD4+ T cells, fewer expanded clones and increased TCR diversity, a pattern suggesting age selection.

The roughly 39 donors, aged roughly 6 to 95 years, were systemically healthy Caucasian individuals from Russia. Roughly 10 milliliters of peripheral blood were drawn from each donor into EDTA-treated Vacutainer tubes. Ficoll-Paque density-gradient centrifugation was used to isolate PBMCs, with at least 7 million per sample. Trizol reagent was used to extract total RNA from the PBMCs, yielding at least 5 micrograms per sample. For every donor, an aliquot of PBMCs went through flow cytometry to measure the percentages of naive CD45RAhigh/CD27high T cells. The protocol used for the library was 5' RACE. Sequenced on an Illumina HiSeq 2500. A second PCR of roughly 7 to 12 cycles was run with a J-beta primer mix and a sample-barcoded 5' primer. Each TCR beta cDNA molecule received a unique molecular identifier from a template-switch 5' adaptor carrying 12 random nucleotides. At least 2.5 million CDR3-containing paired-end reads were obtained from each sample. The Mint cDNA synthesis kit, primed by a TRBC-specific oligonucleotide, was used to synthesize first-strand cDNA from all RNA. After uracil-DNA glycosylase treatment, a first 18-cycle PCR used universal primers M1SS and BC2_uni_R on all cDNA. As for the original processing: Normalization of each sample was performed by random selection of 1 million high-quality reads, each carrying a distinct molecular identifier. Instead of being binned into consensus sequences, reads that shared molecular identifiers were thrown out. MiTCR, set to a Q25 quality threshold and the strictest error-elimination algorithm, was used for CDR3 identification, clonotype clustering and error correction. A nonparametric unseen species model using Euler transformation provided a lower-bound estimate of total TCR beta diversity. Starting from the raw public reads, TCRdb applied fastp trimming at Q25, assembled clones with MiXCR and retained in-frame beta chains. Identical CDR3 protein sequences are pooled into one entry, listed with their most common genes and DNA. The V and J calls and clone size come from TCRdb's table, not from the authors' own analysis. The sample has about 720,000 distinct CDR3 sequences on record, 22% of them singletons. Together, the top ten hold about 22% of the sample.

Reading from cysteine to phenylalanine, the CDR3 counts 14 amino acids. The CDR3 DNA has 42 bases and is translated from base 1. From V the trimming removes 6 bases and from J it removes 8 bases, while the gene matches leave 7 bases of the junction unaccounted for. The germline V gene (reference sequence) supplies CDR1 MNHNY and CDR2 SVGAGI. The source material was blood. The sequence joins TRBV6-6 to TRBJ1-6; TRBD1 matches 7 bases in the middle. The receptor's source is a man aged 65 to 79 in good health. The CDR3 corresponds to CASSKDRNDSPLHF. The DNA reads TGTGCCAGCAGCAAGGACAGGAACGATTCACCCCTCCACTTT.